This TCR beta chain was observed in a study of shared clonotypes between healthy human individuals. Study details: Plates per donor: three CD4 naive, three CD4 memory, two CD8 naive, one CD8 memory. Study-level findings and limits: Few donors limited the genetic and exposure-history diversity represented. What naive subsets generally showed was a larger estimated richness than memory subsets showed.

A deep-level run was used for the assay. Assay used: immunoSEQ multiplex PCR; TCRdb lists only in-frame clones, some missing. The sample shows roughly 1 million clones, 75% to 85% of them seen only once. As concerns this clone: No antigen is known for it.

This CDR3 contains 12 residues. V was clipped by 4 bases and J by 12 bases; unmatched bases: 6. Germline CDR1 MNHNY, CDR2 SVGAGI (reference sequence). The material sequenced was memory CD4+ T cells from PBMCs. The subset: CD45RA-negative fraction. The sequence derives from a man aged 18 to 35 in good health. Some clones in this sample may be carry-over from other donors' samples. This chain joins TRBV6-6 and TRBJ1-1; the match to TRBD1 covers 9 bases. The DNA of the CDR3 is TGTGCCAGCAGTTCCTCAGGACAGGGGACTTTCTTT. Translating gives CASSSSGQGTFF.